The sample holds a few counts of the clone carrying this T cell receptor beta chain. Its antigen is as yet unknown. The study ran its PCR with 60 Vbeta and 13 Jbeta primers. The protocol was immunoSEQ multiplex PCR, while the TCRdb copy is restricted to in-frame clones and leaves out a portion. The sample includes about 200,000 clones, about 70% of them seen just once. The data were obtained in a study of cytomegalovirus exposure and HLA in healthy donors. Study information: Unique TCRs numbering around 85 million, obtained from HLA-typed donors, made up an early data release.

V lost 4 bases, J lost 2 bases, and 6 bases lay in between. The germline CDR1 and CDR2 sequences are SNHLY and FYNNEI. There are 12 residues in the CDR3. The study, taken as a whole, reports: Previously analyzed data showed that most TCR beta V segments were productive at a frequency of about 90% or about 30%.

This chain links TRBV2 with TRBJ2-7; D is uncertain. The sequence was obtained from a woman in her 30s in good health and CMV-seronegative. Sequencing input: PBMCs. The CDR3 is CASSVTAYEQYF. The CDR3 nucleotides are TGTGCCAGCAGTGTTACAGCCTACGAGCAGTACTTC.